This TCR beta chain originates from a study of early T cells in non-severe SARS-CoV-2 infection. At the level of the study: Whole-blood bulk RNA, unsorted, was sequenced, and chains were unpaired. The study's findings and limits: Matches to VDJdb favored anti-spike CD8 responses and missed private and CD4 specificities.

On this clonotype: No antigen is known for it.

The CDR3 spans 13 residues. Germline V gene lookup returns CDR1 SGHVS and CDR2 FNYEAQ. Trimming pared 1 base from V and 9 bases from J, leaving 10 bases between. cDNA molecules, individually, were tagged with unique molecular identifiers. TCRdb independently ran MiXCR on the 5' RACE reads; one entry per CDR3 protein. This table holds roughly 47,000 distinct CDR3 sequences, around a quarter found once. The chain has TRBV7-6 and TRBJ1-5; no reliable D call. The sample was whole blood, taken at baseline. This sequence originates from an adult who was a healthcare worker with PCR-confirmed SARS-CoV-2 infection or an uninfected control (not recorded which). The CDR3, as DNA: TGTGCCAGCAGCTTAGGCAGCGGGTGGCCCCAGCATTTT. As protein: CASSLGSGWPQHF.